The table lists the clone carrying this T cell receptor (beta chain) with a count of one. This record belongs to a study of blood T cell repertoires in COVID-19. On the study more broadly: Samples representing acute and convalescent COVID-19 were sourced from the United States, Italy and Spain. The cDNA or gDNA used as material had been derived from T cells, B-cell-depleted T cells, or PBMCs.

Germline values: CDR1 SGHTA, CDR2 FQGNSA. CDR3 size: 17 residues. V dropped 5 bases and J dropped 4 bases, with 23 bases sitting between them. Per the study methods: Counts of nucleated cells, estimated from reference gene primer amplification, were obtained. Clones were sequenced by immunoSEQ multiplex PCR, and TCRdb holds only the in-frame ones, with some missing. D and trimming were read from the DNA, whereas the V and J calls and clone size are those reported in that table. The data hold about 210,000 clones, with about 91% observed a single time. The rearrangement uses TRBV7-2 and TRBJ1-2, with D tentatively TRBD1 (5 bases). This sequence originates from a middle-aged woman with acute or convalescent COVID-19. The sample consisted of peripheral blood. This CDR3 is CASSPESAGNRGYGYTF. DNA for the CDR3: TGTGCCAGCAGCCCCGAGTCTGCGGGGAATAGGGGCTATGGCTACACCTTC.